A selection of T cell receptor beta chains follows, all from one sample in a study of breast tumors, draining lymph nodes, adjacent tissues. TCRdb called the multiplex PCR reads again in MiXCR, with one record for every CDR3 protein. The data hold approximately 150,000 distinct CDR3 sequences, with roughly 33% observed a single time. The sample comprised axillary lymph node tissue. These receptors were obtained from a female donor with breast cancer. Some clones in this sample may be carry-over from other donors' samples. The CDR3 runs from the conserved cysteine through the conserved F or W. The D gene is left open where the match is weak. Where a row states a size, it is once, few, many or the class of an expanded clone; other rows omit it.

d_call	j_call	v_call	clone_size	cdr3_aa	cdr3_nt
-	TRBJ2-2	TRBV3-1	many	CASTHGGTGELFF	TGTGCCAGCACTCATGGGGGGACAGGGGAGCTGTTTTTT
-	TRBJ1-5	TRBV3-2	many	CASSQGTLDYGNQPQHF	TGTGCCAGCAGCCAAGGGACGTTGGATTACGGCAATCAGCCCCAGCATTTT
TRBD1	TRBJ1-6	TRBV20-1	many	CSARGQSSYNSPLHF	TGCAGTGCTAGGGGACAGAGCTCCTATAATTCACCCCTCCACTTT
TRBD2	TRBJ2-3	TRBV3-1	many	CASSRTSGGADTQYF	TGTGCCAGCAGCCGGACTAGCGGCGGCGCGGATACGCAGTATTTT
-	TRBJ1-1	TRBV3-1	-	CASSQFQVSNTEAFF	TGTGCCAGCAGCCAATTTCAGGTGTCGAACACTGAAGCTTTCTTT
TRBD2	TRBJ2-1	TRBV7-2	many	CASSLSMAGGMDEQFF	TGTGCCAGCAGCTTATCGATGGCGGGAGGGATGGATGAGCAGTTCTTC
-	TRBJ2-7	TRBV5-1	many	CASSLVAESYEQYF	TGCGCCAGCAGCTTGGTGGCGGAGAGCTACGAGCAGTACTTC
-	TRBJ1-6	TRBV6-5	many	CASSHSYLGPSPLHF	TGTGCCAGCAGTCACTCGTATCTGGGACCTTCACCCCTCCACTTT
-	TRBJ1-4	TRBV20-1	many	CSAKERGEGEKLFF	TGCAGTGCTAAAGAAAGGGGGGAAGGTGAAAAACTGTTTTTT
-	TRBJ2-7	TRBV2	-	CASSEADLYEQYF	TGTGCCAGCAGTGAAGCGGATCTCTACGAGCAGTACTTC
-	TRBJ1-6	TRBV28	many	CASTLLVRNSPLHF	TGTGCCAGCACCTTATTGGTGCGTAATTCACCCCTCCACTTT
-	TRBJ2-3	TRBV5-1	-	CASSQLDTADTQYF	TGCGCCAGCAGCCAACTAGATACGGCAGATACGCAGTATTTT
-	TRBJ1-4	TRBV19	many	CASSISSTVANEKLFF	TGTGCCAGTAGTATATCGTCGACAGTGGCTAATGAAAAACTGTTTTTT
TRBD2	TRBJ2-5	TRBV6-1	-	CASRTQRGRRETQYF	TGTGCCAGCAGGACCCAGCGGGGGCGGAGAGAGACCCAGTACTTC
-	TRBJ1-1	TRBV2	-	CVSTPPGGSEAFF	TGTGTCAGCACCCCCCCGGGGGGCAGTGAAGCTTTCTTT
TRBD1	TRBJ1-2	TRBV27	-	CASSLQGANEGSGHGYTF	TGTGCCAGCAGTTTACAGGGGGCAAATGAAGGGTCTGGTCATGGCTACACCTTC
TRBD2	TRBJ2-1	TRBV11-3	-	CASSMGLTSGSYNEQFF	TGTGCCAGCAGCATGGGGCTGACTAGCGGGTCCTACAATGAGCAGTTCTTC
TRBD1	TRBJ1-4	TRBV2	many	CASSRQGRGNEKLFF	TGTGCCAGCAGTAGACAGGGTCGCGGTAATGAAAAACTGTTTTTT
TRBD2	TRBJ2-3	TRBV5-1	-	CASSPSGGPDTQYF	TGCGCCAGCAGCCCTAGCGGGGGCCCAGATACGCAGTATTTT
-	TRBJ2-7	TRBV20-1	-	CSATTGTLYEQYF	TGCAGTGCTACTACCGGGACCCTTTACGAGCAGTACTTC
TRBD1	TRBJ1-1	TRBV7-2	few	CASSFDRGSTEAFF	TGTGCCAGCAGCTTCGACAGGGGGAGCACTGAAGCTTTCTTT
TRBD1	TRBJ2-1	TRBV12-3/TRBV12-4	-	CASSVQGAGNEQFF	TGTGCCAGCAGTGTACAGGGGGCCGGTAATGAGCAGTTCTTC
-	TRBJ2-5	TRBV15	many	CATSRDSGRRGGETQYF	TGTGCCACCAGCAGAGATTCAGGAAGGCGGGGAGGAGAGACCCAGTACTTC
TRBD2	TRBJ2-3	TRBV11-2	many	CASSNDYSGGYTDTQYF	TGTGCCAGCAGCAACGACTATAGCGGGGGGTACACAGATACGCAGTATTTT
TRBD2	TRBJ2-5	TRBV14	many	CASSQSSGGQETQYF	TGTGCCAGCAGCCAATCTAGCGGCGGCCAAGAGACCCAGTACTTC
-	TRBJ2-2	TRBV19	many	CASKTTGNTGELFF	TGTGCCAGTAAGACTACAGGGAACACCGGGGAGCTGTTTTTT
-	TRBJ2-7	TRBV9	-	CASSAVGDAYEQYF	TGTGCCAGCAGCGCTGTTGGGGACGCCTACGAGCAGTACTTC
TRBD2	TRBJ2-2	TRBV6-1	-	CASSLAGGHTGELFF	TGTGCCAGCAGTTTAGCGGGGGGGCACACCGGGGAGCTGTTTTTT
-	TRBJ1-1	TRBV4-1	-	CASSLDGPGGAEAFF	TGCGCCAGCAGCCTAGATGGCCCCGGTGGAGCTGAAGCTTTCTTT
-	TRBJ2-4	TRBV2	many	CASSEAEVRGSKNIQYF	TGTGCCAGCAGTGAAGCGGAGGTGCGGGGTTCCAAAAACATTCAGTACTTC
-	TRBJ1-1	TRBV20-1	-	CSARENTNTEAFF	TGCAGTGCTAGAGAGAATACGAACACTGAAGCTTTCTTT
TRBD1	TRBJ1-2	TRBV14	few	CASSRRDRGYSYTF	TGTGCCAGCAGCCGCCGGGACAGGGGCTATAGCTACACCTTC
-	TRBJ2-1	TRBV20-1	many	CSARSGYQEQFF	TGCAGTGCTAGATCGGGATACCAGGAGCAGTTCTTC
-	TRBJ2-1	TRBV7-2	-	CASSLDQQGGLSSHNEQFF	TGTGCCAGCAGCTTAGACCAGCAGGGGGGCTTAAGCTCCCACAATGAGCAGTTCTTC
TRBD1	TRBJ1-2	TRBV28	many	CASSADRVEGYTF	TGTGCCAGCAGTGCCGACAGGGTCGAGGGCTACACCTTC
-	TRBJ2-2	TRBV28	many	CASRTIGELFF	TGTGCCAGCAGGACGATTGGGGAGCTGTTTTTT
-	TRBJ1-3	TRBV29-1	-	CSVEGRANTIYF	TGCAGCGTTGAGGGTAGGGCTAACACCATATATTTT
-	TRBJ1-2	TRBV9	many	CASSSPGENAPLAIYGYTF	TGTGCCAGCAGCTCCCCGGGGGAAAACGCCCCATTGGCCATCTATGGCTACACCTTC
TRBD1	TRBJ2-7	TRBV4-2	once	CASSQEDRGFYEQYF	TGTGCCAGCAGCCAGGAGGACAGGGGGTTTTACGAGCAGTACTTC
TRBD1	TRBJ2-6	TRBV7-9	many	CASSSDRAGANVLTF	TGTGCCAGCAGCTCCGACAGGGCTGGGGCCAACGTCCTGACTTTC
-	TRBJ2-2	TRBV14	many	CASRRTGIANTGELFF	TGTGCCAGCAGGCGAACAGGGATCGCGAACACCGGGGAGCTGTTTTTT
-	TRBJ2-7	TRBV12-3/TRBV12-4	-	CASSPPGPSTEQYF	TGTGCCAGCAGTCCCCCCGGCCCCAGCACGGAGCAGTACTTC
-	TRBJ1-5	TRBV3-1	many	CASSPLNSNQPQHF	TGTGCCAGCAGCCCCCTGAATAGCAATCAGCCCCAGCATTTT
TRBD2	TRBJ2-1	TRBV12-5	many	CASGSQGLAGDYNEQFF	TGTGCTAGTGGTTCACAGGGACTAGCGGGGGATTACAATGAGCAGTTCTTC
-	TRBJ2-6	TRBV20-1	-	CSAQRNSGANVLTF	TGCAGTGCTCAGAGGAACTCTGGGGCCAACGTCCTGACTTTC